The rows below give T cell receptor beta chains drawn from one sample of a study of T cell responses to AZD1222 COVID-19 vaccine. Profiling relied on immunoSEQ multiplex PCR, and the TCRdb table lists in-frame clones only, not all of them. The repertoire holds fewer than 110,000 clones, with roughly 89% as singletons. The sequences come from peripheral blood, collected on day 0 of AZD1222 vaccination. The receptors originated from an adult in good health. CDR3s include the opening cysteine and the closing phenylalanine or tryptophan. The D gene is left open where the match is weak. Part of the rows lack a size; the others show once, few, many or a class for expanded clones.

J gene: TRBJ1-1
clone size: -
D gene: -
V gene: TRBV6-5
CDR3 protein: CASNMNTEAFF
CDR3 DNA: TGTGCCAGTAATATGAACACTGAAGCTTTCTTT

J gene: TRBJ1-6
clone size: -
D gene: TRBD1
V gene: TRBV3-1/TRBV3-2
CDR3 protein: CASSQTGYNSPLHF
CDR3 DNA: TGTGCCAGCAGCCAGACAGGGTATAATTCACCCCTCCACTTT

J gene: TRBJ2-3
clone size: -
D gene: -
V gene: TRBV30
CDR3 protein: CAWSGGTATADTQYF
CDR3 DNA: TGTGCCTGGAGTGGGGGGACGGCTACAGCGGATACGCAGTATTTT

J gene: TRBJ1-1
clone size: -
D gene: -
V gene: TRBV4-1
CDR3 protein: CASSHIRETTEAFF
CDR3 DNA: TGCGCCAGCAGCCACATCAGGGAAACCACTGAAGCTTTCTTT

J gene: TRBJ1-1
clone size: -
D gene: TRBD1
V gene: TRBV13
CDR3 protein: CASSLRQGAGEAFF
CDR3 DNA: TGTGCCAGCAGCTTAAGACAGGGGGCTGGTGAAGCTTTCTTT

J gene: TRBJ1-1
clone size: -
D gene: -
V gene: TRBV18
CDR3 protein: CASSPNGRADEAFF
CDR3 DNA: TGTGCCAGCTCACCTAACGGGAGGGCCGACGAAGCTTTCTTT

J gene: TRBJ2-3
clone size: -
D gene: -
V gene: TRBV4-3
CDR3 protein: CASSQRLRGGDTQYF
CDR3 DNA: TGCGCCAGCAGCCAACGCCTGAGGGGGGGAGATACGCAGTATTTT

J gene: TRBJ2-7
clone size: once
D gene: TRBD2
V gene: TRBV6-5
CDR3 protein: CASQPIAGGGYEQYF
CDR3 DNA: TGTGCCAGCCAACCCATAGCGGGGGGAGGCTACGAGCAGTACTTC

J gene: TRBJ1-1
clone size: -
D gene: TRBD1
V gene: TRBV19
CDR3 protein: CASSVTGGPTEAFF
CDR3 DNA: TGTGCCAGTAGTGTTACAGGGGGCCCAACTGAAGCTTTCTTT

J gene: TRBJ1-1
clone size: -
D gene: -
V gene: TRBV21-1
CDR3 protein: CASSRRQVNTEAFF
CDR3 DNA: TGTGCCAGCAGCCGGCGACAGGTGAACACTGAAGCTTTCTTT

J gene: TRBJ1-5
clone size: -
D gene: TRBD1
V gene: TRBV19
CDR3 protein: CASRKTGVSNQPQHF
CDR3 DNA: TGTGCCAGTAGAAAAACAGGGGTAAGCAATCAGCCCCAGCATTTT

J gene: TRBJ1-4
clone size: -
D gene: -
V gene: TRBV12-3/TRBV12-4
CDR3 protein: CASSLTGEKLFF
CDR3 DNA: TGTGCCAGCAGTTTAACTGGGGAGAAACTGTTTTTT

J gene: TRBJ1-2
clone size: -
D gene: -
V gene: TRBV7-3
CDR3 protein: CASSSRGGRFYGYTF
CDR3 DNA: TGTGCCAGCAGCTCCCGTGGAGGGCGATTCTATGGCTACACCTTC

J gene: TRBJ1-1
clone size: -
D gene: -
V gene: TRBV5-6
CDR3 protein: CASSNGQLARAFF
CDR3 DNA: TGTGCCAGCAGCAATGGACAGCTAGCTAGGGCTTTCTTT

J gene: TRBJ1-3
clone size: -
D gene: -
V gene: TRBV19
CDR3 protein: CASTQAGNTIYF
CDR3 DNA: TGTGCCAGTACCCAAGCGGGCAACACCATATATTTT

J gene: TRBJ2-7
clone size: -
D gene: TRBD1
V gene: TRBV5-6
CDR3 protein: CASSAAGTGNLYEQYF
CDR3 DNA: TGTGCCAGCAGCGCTGCCGGGACAGGGAACCTCTACGAGCAGTACTTC

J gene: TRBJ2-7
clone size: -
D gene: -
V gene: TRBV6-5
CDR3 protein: CASSYVGYEQYF
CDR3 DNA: TGTGCCAGCAGCTATGTAGGTTACGAGCAGTACTTC

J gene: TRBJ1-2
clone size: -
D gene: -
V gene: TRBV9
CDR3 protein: CASSLGVIEPYGYTF
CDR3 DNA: TGTGCCAGCAGCCTAGGGGTCATCGAGCCCTATGGCTACACCTTC

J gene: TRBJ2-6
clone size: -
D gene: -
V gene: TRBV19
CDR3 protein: CASSQDRISGANVLTF
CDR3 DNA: TGTGCCAGTAGTCAAGACAGGATCTCTGGGGCCAACGTCCTGACTTTC

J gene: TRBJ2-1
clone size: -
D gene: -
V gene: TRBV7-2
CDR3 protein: CASSFRRGAGEQFF
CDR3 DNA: TGTGCCAGCAGCTTCAGACGGGGGGCGGGTGAGCAGTTCTTC

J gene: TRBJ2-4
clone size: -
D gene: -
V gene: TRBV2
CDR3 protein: CASSAIQDSRGKNIQYF
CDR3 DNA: TGTGCCAGCAGTGCTATACAGGATTCGCGGGGCAAAAACATTCAGTACTTC

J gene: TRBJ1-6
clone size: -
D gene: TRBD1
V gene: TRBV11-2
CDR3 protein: CASSPTQRQGLSSPLHF
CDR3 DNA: TGTGCCAGCAGCCCCACCCAGCGACAGGGGTTGAGTTCACCCCTCCACTTT

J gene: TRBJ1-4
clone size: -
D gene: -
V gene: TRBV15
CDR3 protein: CATSTGQGALFF
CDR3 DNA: TGTGCCACCAGCACGGGGCAGGGAGCACTGTTTTTT

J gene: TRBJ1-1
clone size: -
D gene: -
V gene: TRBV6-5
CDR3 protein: CASSWNTEAFF
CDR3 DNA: TGTGCCAGCAGCTGGAACACTGAAGCTTTCTTT

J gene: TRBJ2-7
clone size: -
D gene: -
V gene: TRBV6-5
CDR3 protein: CASTEGTIPYEQYF
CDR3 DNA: TGTGCCAGCACGGAGGGTACGATCCCCTACGAGCAGTACTTC

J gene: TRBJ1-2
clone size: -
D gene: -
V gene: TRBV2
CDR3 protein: CARRGTGGGYTF
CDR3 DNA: TGTGCCAGGCGAGGGACTGGGGGTGGCTACACCTTC

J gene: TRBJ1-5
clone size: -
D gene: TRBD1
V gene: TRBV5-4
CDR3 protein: CASSLSTPGDRSNQPQHF
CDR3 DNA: TGTGCCAGCAGCTTGTCGACTCCCGGGGACAGATCAAATCAGCCCCAGCATTTT

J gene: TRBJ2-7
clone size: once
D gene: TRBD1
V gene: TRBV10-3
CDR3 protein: CAISPPTSRDRNYEQYF
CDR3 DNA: TGTGCCATCAGCCCCCCCACCTCCCGGGACAGGAACTACGAGCAGTACTTC

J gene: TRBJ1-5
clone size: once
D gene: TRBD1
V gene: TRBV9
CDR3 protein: CASSAPTGAIEPQHF
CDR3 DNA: TGTGCCAGCAGCGCCCCTACAGGGGCTATAGAGCCCCAGCATTTT

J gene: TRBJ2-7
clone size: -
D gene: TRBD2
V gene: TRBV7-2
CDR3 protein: CASSEAGGLTYEQYF
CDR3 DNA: TGTGCCAGCAGTGAAGCGGGGGGCCTCACCTACGAGCAGTACTTC

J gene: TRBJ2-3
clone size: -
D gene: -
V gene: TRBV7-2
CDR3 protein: CASSLDRLTDTQYF
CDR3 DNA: TGTGCCAGCAGCTTAGACAGGCTCACAGATACGCAGTATTTT

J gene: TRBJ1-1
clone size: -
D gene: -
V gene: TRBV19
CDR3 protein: CASSRTIQGFIAEAFF
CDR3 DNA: TGTGCCAGTAGTCGCACGATACAGGGTTTCATCGCTGAAGCTTTCTTT

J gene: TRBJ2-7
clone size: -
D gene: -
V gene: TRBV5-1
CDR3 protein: CASSSTGYEQYF
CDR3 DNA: TGCGCCAGCAGCTCGACAGGCTACGAGCAGTACTTC

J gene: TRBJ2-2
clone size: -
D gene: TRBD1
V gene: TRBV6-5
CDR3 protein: CASQRGTGNTGELFF
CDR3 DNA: TGTGCCAGCCAACGCGGGACAGGCAACACCGGGGAGCTGTTTTTT

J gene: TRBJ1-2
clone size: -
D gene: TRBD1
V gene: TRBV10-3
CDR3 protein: CAISTPGQGARDGYTF
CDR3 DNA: TGTGCCATCAGTACCCCTGGACAGGGGGCGAGGGATGGCTACACCTTC

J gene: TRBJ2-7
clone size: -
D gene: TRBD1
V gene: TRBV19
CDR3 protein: CASTSGTGGYYEQYF
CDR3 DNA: TGTGCCAGTACCTCCGGGACAGGGGGGTACTACGAGCAGTACTTC

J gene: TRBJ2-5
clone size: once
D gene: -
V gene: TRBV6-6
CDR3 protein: CASSYGQETQYF
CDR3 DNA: TGTGCCAGCAGTTATGGCCAAGAGACCCAGTACTTC

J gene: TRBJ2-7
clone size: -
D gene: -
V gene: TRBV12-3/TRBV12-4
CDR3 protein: CASRTTGGGEQYF
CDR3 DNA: TGTGCCAGCAGAACAACAGGGGGGGGAGAGCAGTACTTC

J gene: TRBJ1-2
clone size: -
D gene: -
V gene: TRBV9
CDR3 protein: CASQGTYGYTF
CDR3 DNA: TGTGCCTCACAGGGTACCTATGGCTACACCTTC

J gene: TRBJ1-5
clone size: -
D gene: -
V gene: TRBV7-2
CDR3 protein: CASSLSGNQPQHF
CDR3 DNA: TGTGCCAGCAGCTTATCAGGGAATCAGCCCCAGCATTTT

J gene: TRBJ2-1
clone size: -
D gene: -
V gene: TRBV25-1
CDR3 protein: CASSPREEGGNEQFF
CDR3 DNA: TGTGCCAGCAGTCCTCGCGAAGAGGGGGGCAATGAGCAGTTCTTC